This passage covers 4 T cell receptor beta chains from one sample sequenced in a study of CD8+CD57+ T cells in acquired aplastic anemia. Genomic DNA acted as the template from which TCR beta VDJ combination and CDR3 sequence profiling were carried out. TCRdb re-called the reads through MiXCR, storing one row per CDR3 protein. The sample yields 200,000 or so distinct CDR3 sequences, 55% to 70% seen once. The source material was sorted CD4+, CD8+, or CD8+CD57+ T cells (not recorded which) from PBMCs. All receptors derive from a human donor with severe aplastic anemia or a healthy control (not recorded which).

This clonotype has a count of ten or more. The genes are TRBV5-1 and TRBJ2-3; 10 nucleotides line up with TRBD2. After removal of 4 bases from V and 0 bases from J, the junction contained 5 bases not matched to a gene. The germline gives CDR1 SGHRS, CDR2 YFSETQ. The CDR3 has 16 amino acids. The CDR3: CASSEGLAPSTDTQYF. The CDR3 nucleotides are TGCGCCAGCAGCGAGGGACTAGCGCCTAGCACAGATACGCAGTATTTT.

A word on this clonotype: One end of the junction does not line up with germline, which may come from a read error. The J gene is TRBJ1-5, the V gene TRBV24-1, with 8 bases lining up with TRBD1. CDR1 is KGHDR and CDR2 is SFDVKD in the germline V gene. The CDR3 covers 15 residues. The CDR3 DNA reads as TGTGCCAACAGTGCCTCCGACAGGGGCCATCAGCCCCAGCATTTT. Protein sequence: CANSASDRGHQPQHF.

This clonotype has just one count. The chain uses TRBV7-8 and TRBJ2-2, with D uncertain. Germline CDR1 and CDR2: SGHVS and FQNEAQ. Between the trimmed V and J ends, which lost 1 base and 7 bases, there was a span of 7 bases. The CDR3 covers 13 residues. CDR3 loop: CASSLGFNGELFF. The CDR3 nucleotides read TGTGCCAGCAGCTTAGGTTTTAACGGGGAGCTGTTTTTT.

V gene TRBV15 combines with J gene TRBJ1-1; 8 positions agree with TRBD1. The V segment lost 0 bases and the J segment 7 bases; nucleotides outside the gene matches: 7. The germline V gene encodes CDR1 LNHNV and CDR2 YYDKDF (reference sequence). This CDR3 contains 15 residues. CDR3 protein: CATSREGAGGNEAFF. CDR3 DNA sequence: TGTGCCACCAGCAGAGAGGGGGCAGGGGGCAATGAAGCTTTCTTT.